These T cell receptor beta chains were read from a single sample in a study of blood T cell repertoires in COVID-19. Here immunoSEQ multiplex PCR was the method, and the copy in TCRdb shows in-frame clones only, minus some. The sample carries 45,000 to 50,000 clones, roughly 90% recorded once. The sample taken for sequencing was peripheral blood. The receptors were gathered from a human donor in a cohort sampled during active COVID-19. Both conserved end residues are part of each CDR3. The D gene is left open where the match is weak. Rows may omit the clone size; those that give it use once, few, many or a size class.

d_call: TRBD2; v_call: TRBV9; clone_size: -; j_call: TRBJ2-3; cdr3_aa: CASSAGLVRTDTQYF; cdr3_nt: TGTGCCAGCAGCGCTGGACTAGTACGAACAGATACGCAGTATTTT
d_call: TRBD2; v_call: TRBV30; clone_size: -; j_call: TRBJ2-5; cdr3_aa: CAWSVFAGGPETQYF; cdr3_nt: TGTGCCTGGAGTGTATTCGCGGGGGGGCCGGAGACCCAGTACTTC
d_call: -; v_call: TRBV11-1; clone_size: -; j_call: TRBJ2-7; cdr3_aa: CASARGYEQYF; cdr3_nt: TGTGCCAGCGCCAGGGGCTACGAGCAGTACTTC
d_call: TRBD2; v_call: TRBV19; clone_size: -; j_call: TRBJ2-5; cdr3_aa: CASTSSGGPQETQYF; cdr3_nt: TGTGCCAGTACCTCTAGCGGGGGGCCTCAAGAGACCCAGTACTTC
d_call: -; v_call: TRBV5-1; clone_size: once; j_call: TRBJ1-6; cdr3_aa: CASSLTGYSYNSPLHF; cdr3_nt: TGCGCCAGCAGCTTGACAGGCTACTCCTATAATTCACCCCTCCACTTT
d_call: TRBD2; v_call: TRBV7-9; clone_size: -; j_call: TRBJ2-3; cdr3_aa: CASSLDPWTSGNTDTQYF; cdr3_nt: TGTGCCAGCAGCTTAGATCCCTGGACTAGCGGGAACACAGATACGCAGTATTTT
d_call: -; v_call: TRBV7-2; clone_size: -; j_call: TRBJ2-5; cdr3_aa: CASSLAWAASKETQYF; cdr3_nt: TGTGCCAGCAGCTTAGCGTGGGCCGCCAGTAAAGAGACCCAGTACTTC
d_call: -; v_call: TRBV6-1; clone_size: medium-sized; j_call: TRBJ1-6; cdr3_aa: CASSEKRAEGRRSPLHF; cdr3_nt: TGTGCCAGCAGTGAAAAAAGGGCCGAGGGAAGACGATCACCCCTCCACTTT
d_call: -; v_call: TRBV6-6; clone_size: -; j_call: TRBJ2-1; cdr3_aa: CASSRGGTLYNEQFF; cdr3_nt: TGTGCCAGCAGCCGAGGTGGGACACTTTACAATGAGCAGTTCTTC
d_call: TRBD1; v_call: TRBV7-8; clone_size: -; j_call: TRBJ2-7; cdr3_aa: CASSFTPGQGAYEQYF; cdr3_nt: TGTGCCAGCAGCTTCACACCGGGACAGGGGGCTTACGAGCAGTACTTC
d_call: -; v_call: TRBV6-6; clone_size: few; j_call: TRBJ2-7; cdr3_aa: CASSSQGRYEQYF; cdr3_nt: TGTGCCAGCAGTTCCCAGGGCAGATACGAGCAGTACTTC
d_call: TRBD1; v_call: TRBV13; clone_size: -; j_call: TRBJ1-6; cdr3_aa: CASSLGQGQDLHF; cdr3_nt: TGTGCCAGCAGCTTGGGACAGGGACAGGACCTCCACTTT
d_call: TRBD2; v_call: TRBV7-2; clone_size: -; j_call: TRBJ2-3; cdr3_aa: CASSLAGAGVSDTQYF; cdr3_nt: TGTGCCAGCAGTCTAGCGGGGGCCGGGGTATCAGATACGCAGTATTTT
d_call: -; v_call: TRBV6-4; clone_size: once; j_call: TRBJ1-3; cdr3_aa: CASSDRTVPSTSGNTIYF; cdr3_nt: TGTGCCAGCAGTGATAGGACAGTGCCGTCCACCTCTGGAAACACCATATATTTT
d_call: -; v_call: TRBV6-5; clone_size: -; j_call: TRBJ2-7; cdr3_aa: CASLLAGGWREQYF; cdr3_nt: TGTGCCAGCCTCCTCGCAGGGGGGTGGAGGGAGCAGTACTTC
d_call: TRBD1; v_call: TRBV28; clone_size: -; j_call: TRBJ2-7; cdr3_aa: CASSFSYRGRGEQYF; cdr3_nt: TGTGCCAGCAGTTTCAGCTACAGGGGGCGCGGCGAGCAGTACTTC
d_call: -; v_call: TRBV5-1; clone_size: -; j_call: TRBJ1-2; cdr3_aa: CASSLNGGDGYTF; cdr3_nt: TGCGCCAGCAGCTTAAATGGCGGGGATGGCTACACCTTC
d_call: -; v_call: TRBV19; clone_size: -; j_call: TRBJ1-1; cdr3_aa: CASKEPGSRTEAFF; cdr3_nt: TGTGCGAGTAAGGAGCCAGGGTCAAGGACTGAAGCTTTCTTT
d_call: -; v_call: TRBV19; clone_size: -; j_call: TRBJ1-1; cdr3_aa: CASSIQGYHAEAFF; cdr3_nt: TGTGCCAGTAGTATTCAGGGGTACCACGCTGAAGCTTTCTTT
d_call: TRBD1; v_call: TRBV14; clone_size: -; j_call: TRBJ2-2; cdr3_aa: CASRTGGAFPGELFF; cdr3_nt: TGTGCCAGCCGGACAGGGGGCGCATTCCCCGGGGAGCTGTTTTTT
d_call: TRBD1; v_call: TRBV5-1; clone_size: -; j_call: TRBJ2-2; cdr3_aa: CASSLEPTGGLTGELFF; cdr3_nt: TGCGCCAGCAGCTTGGAACCGACAGGGGGATTAACCGGGGAGCTGTTTTTT
d_call: TRBD1; v_call: TRBV9; clone_size: -; j_call: TRBJ2-2; cdr3_aa: CASSPSTGIRTGELFF; cdr3_nt: TGTGCCAGCAGCCCTTCGACAGGGATTAGGACCGGGGAGCTGTTTTTT
d_call: TRBD1; v_call: TRBV6-5; clone_size: -; j_call: TRBJ1-3; cdr3_aa: CASSSTGVGNTIYF; cdr3_nt: TGTGCCAGCAGCTCGACAGGGGTTGGAAACACCATATATTTT
d_call: TRBD2; v_call: TRBV5-1; clone_size: -; j_call: TRBJ2-5; cdr3_aa: CASSLLGTSGGAPQTQYF; cdr3_nt: TGCGCCAGCAGCTTGTTAGGGACTAGCGGGGGAGCCCCCCAGACCCAGTACTTC
d_call: TRBD2; v_call: TRBV27; clone_size: -; j_call: TRBJ2-1; cdr3_aa: CASRPGLAGGRSYNEQFF; cdr3_nt: TGTGCCAGCCGACCGGGACTAGCGGGGGGGCGGTCCTACAATGAGCAGTTCTTC
d_call: -; v_call: TRBV18; clone_size: -; j_call: TRBJ1-1; cdr3_aa: CASSPLEQMNTEAFF; cdr3_nt: TGTGCCAGCTCACCACTGGAACAGATGAACACTGAAGCTTTCTTT
d_call: -; v_call: TRBV6-5; clone_size: -; j_call: TRBJ1-5; cdr3_aa: CASSYGGVDQPQHF; cdr3_nt: TGTGCCAGCAGTTACGGGGGGGTAGATCAGCCCCAGCATTTT
d_call: -; v_call: TRBV29-1; clone_size: -; j_call: TRBJ1-1; cdr3_aa: CSESSGRTEAFF; cdr3_nt: TGCAGCGAATCCTCAGGGAGGACTGAAGCTTTCTTT
d_call: TRBD1; v_call: TRBV10-2; clone_size: -; j_call: TRBJ1-6; cdr3_aa: CATWRDSPFLNF; cdr3_nt: TGCGCCACGTGGAGGGACAGTCCGTTTCTAAACTTT
d_call: -; v_call: TRBV5-8; clone_size: -; j_call: TRBJ2-1; cdr3_aa: CASSLGQGPYNEQFF; cdr3_nt: TGTGCCAGCAGCTTGGGTCAGGGGCCCTACAATGAGCAGTTCTTC
d_call: -; v_call: TRBV12-3/TRBV12-4; clone_size: -; j_call: TRBJ1-1; cdr3_aa: CASAPSGGTEAFF; cdr3_nt: TGTGCCAGCGCTCCAAGCGGGGGCACTGAAGCTTTCTTT
d_call: TRBD1; v_call: TRBV12-3/TRBV12-4; clone_size: medium-sized; j_call: TRBJ1-2; cdr3_aa: CASNTGGLGYTF; cdr3_nt: TGTGCCAGCAATACAGGGGGCCTTGGCTACACCTTC
d_call: TRBD1; v_call: TRBV7-6; clone_size: -; j_call: TRBJ1-1; cdr3_aa: CASSLGVGTGGEAFF; cdr3_nt: TGTGCCAGCAGCTTAGGTGTAGGGACAGGGGGAGAAGCTTTCTTT
d_call: TRBD1; v_call: TRBV6-5; clone_size: -; j_call: TRBJ1-6; cdr3_aa: CASSYSTGDNSPLHF; cdr3_nt: TGTGCCAGCAGTTACTCGACAGGGGATAATTCACCCCTCCACTTT
d_call: TRBD1; v_call: TRBV7-2; clone_size: -; j_call: TRBJ2-1; cdr3_aa: CASSLTGTGGDEQFF; cdr3_nt: TGTGCCAGCAGCCTAACCGGGACAGGGGGTGATGAGCAGTTCTTC
d_call: TRBD1; v_call: TRBV19; clone_size: -; j_call: TRBJ1-5; cdr3_aa: CASSPMTGANQPQHF; cdr3_nt: TGTGCCAGTAGTCCCATGACAGGGGCCAATCAGCCCCAGCATTTT
d_call: TRBD2; v_call: TRBV5-6; clone_size: -; j_call: TRBJ2-4; cdr3_aa: CASSLLGLAVAKNIQYF; cdr3_nt: TGTGCCAGCAGCTTACTCGGACTAGCGGTAGCCAAAAACATTCAGTACTTC
d_call: TRBD1; v_call: TRBV6-2/TRBV6-3; clone_size: once; j_call: TRBJ1-6; cdr3_aa: CASSYSGTGGSPLHF; cdr3_nt: TGTGCCAGCAGTTACTCTGGGACAGGGGGATCACCCCTCCACTTT
d_call: TRBD1; v_call: TRBV7-2; clone_size: -; j_call: TRBJ1-1; cdr3_aa: CASSFPRTGENTEAFF; cdr3_nt: TGTGCCAGCAGCTTTCCGAGGACAGGCGAGAACACTGAAGCTTTCTTT
d_call: TRBD1; v_call: TRBV30; clone_size: -; j_call: TRBJ1-4; cdr3_aa: CAWNGQGGEKLFF; cdr3_nt: TGTGCCTGGAATGGACAGGGGGGCGAAAAACTGTTTTTT
d_call: TRBD2; v_call: TRBV6-5; clone_size: -; j_call: TRBJ2-3; cdr3_aa: CASSYSGGGAADTQYF; cdr3_nt: TGTGCCAGCAGTTACTCGGGCGGGGGGGCGGCCGATACGCAGTATTTT
d_call: TRBD1; v_call: TRBV7-2; clone_size: -; j_call: TRBJ2-7; cdr3_aa: CASSLVGDRVYEQYF; cdr3_nt: TGTGCCAGCAGCTTAGTGGGGGACAGGGTCTACGAGCAGTACTTC
d_call: TRBD1; v_call: TRBV6-6; clone_size: -; j_call: TRBJ1-1; cdr3_aa: CASSRGTGGSAFF; cdr3_nt: TGTGCCAGCAGCCGTGGGACAGGGGGGTCGGCTTTCTTT
d_call: -; v_call: TRBV11-2; clone_size: -; j_call: TRBJ1-2; cdr3_aa: CASSLGLGGYTF; cdr3_nt: TGTGCCAGCAGCTTGGGGCTGGGTGGCTACACCTTC
d_call: TRBD2; v_call: TRBV4-3; clone_size: -; j_call: TRBJ2-3; cdr3_aa: CASSQVLAATDTQYF; cdr3_nt: TGCGCCAGCAGCCAAGTTCTAGCGGCCACAGATACGCAGTATTTT
d_call: -; v_call: TRBV5-1; clone_size: -; j_call: TRBJ2-3; cdr3_aa: CASTIGGLPGTDTQYF; cdr3_nt: TGCGCCAGCACCATAGGCGGTCTACCTGGCACAGATACGCAGTATTTT
d_call: -; v_call: TRBV6-2/TRBV6-3; clone_size: -; j_call: TRBJ1-5; cdr3_aa: CASSTPRGQFNQPQHF; cdr3_nt: TGTGCCAGCAGTACCCCCCGGGGACAATTCAATCAGCCCCAGCATTTT
d_call: -; v_call: TRBV6-2/TRBV6-3; clone_size: -; j_call: TRBJ1-3; cdr3_aa: CASSYRAYSGNTIYF; cdr3_nt: TGTGCCAGCAGTTACCGAGCTTACTCTGGAAACACCATATATTTT
d_call: -; v_call: TRBV7-3; clone_size: -; j_call: TRBJ2-7; cdr3_aa: CASSLTPEYEQYF; cdr3_nt: TGTGCCAGCAGCTTAACGCCGGAGTACGAGCAGTACTTC
d_call: -; v_call: TRBV6-2/TRBV6-3; clone_size: -; j_call: TRBJ2-1; cdr3_aa: CAISRVQSSYNEQFF; cdr3_nt: TGTGCCATCAGCCGCGTTCAAAGCTCCTACAATGAGCAGTTCTTC
d_call: TRBD2; v_call: TRBV5-8; clone_size: -; j_call: TRBJ2-3; cdr3_aa: CASSGGRGRGGISTDTQYF; cdr3_nt: TGTGCCAGCAGCGGAGGACGGGGGCGGGGGGGAATTAGCACAGATACGCAGTATTTT